The 25 T cell receptor beta chains below come from one sample, sequenced in a study of CD8+ T cells in alopecia areata. After isolation, RNA underwent reverse transcription to generate cDNA as the sequencing template. Here immunoSEQ multiplex PCR was the method, and the copy in TCRdb shows in-frame clones only, minus some. The table includes under 250,000 clones, more than 55% detected once. Sequencing was done on a sample of CD8+ T cells sorted from blood. The source is a human donor in good health.

This clone is medium-sized in the sample. The chain combines TRBV19 with TRBJ2-2; D possibly corresponds to TRBD2 (6 bases). The germline V gene has CDR1 LNHDA and CDR2 SQIVND (reference sequence). The CDR3 is 15 amino acids. The V end lost 1 base, the J end lost 4 bases, and 10 bases lay between the germline ends. In nucleotides, the CDR3 is TGTGCCAGTAGTATAGGGGAGGACGTCACCGGGGAGCTGTTTTTT. Its protein is CASSIGEDVTGELFF.

The J gene is TRBJ1-2, the V gene TRBV7-2; the match to TRBD1 covers 7 bases. Germline values: CDR1 SGHTA, CDR2 FQGNSA. Germline trimming cut 5 bases from V and 13 bases from J; bases unmatched to any gene: 13. The CDR3 contains 13 residues. CDR3 region: CASSGVLSGGVTF. The DNA for the CDR3 is TGTGCCAGCAGCGGAGTGTTATCAGGGGGTGTCACCTTC.

The V call is TRBV19, the J call TRBJ1-1; D not certain. CDR3 length equals 11 residues. CDR1 is LNHDA, CDR2 SQIVND, per germline (reference sequence). The ends were cut back, 4 bases at V and 3 bases at J, with 3 bases in the middle. CDR3 nucleotides: TGTGCCAGTAGTAGTTACACTGAAGCTTTCTTT. The encoded protein is CASSSYTEAFF.

The CDR3, as DNA: TGTGCCACCAGCAGAGATGGCCGGCTCTCACCCCTCCACTTT. This gives the protein CATSRDGRLSPLHF. The rearrangement links TRBV15 to TRBJ1-6; D ambiguous. Trimming left V 0 bases short and J 10 bases short, with 10 bases between. The CDR3 contains 14 residues. Germline V gives CDR1 LNHNV, CDR2 YYDKDF (reference sequence).

CDR3 DNA sequence: TGCGCCAGCAGCTTGAGAGGAGTGGAAACTAGCACAGATACGCAGTATTTT. Its translation is CASSLRGVETSTDTQYF. The J gene is TRBJ2-3, the V gene TRBV5-1; D is ambiguous. Trimming cost V 1 base and J 0 bases, with 15 bases left between them. Germline loops: CDR1 SGHRS, CDR2 YFSETQ. The CDR3 covers 17 residues.

The CDR3 sequence: CSVERGWGTGELFF. The CDR3 nucleotides read TGCAGCGTTGAAAGAGGGTGGGGAACCGGGGAGCTGTTTTTT. V is TRBV29-1 and J is TRBJ2-2; tentative D call: TRBD2 (5 bases). The CDR3 consists of 14 residues. The V end was cut by 2 bases, the J end by 5 bases, with 12 bases between. From germline, CDR1 is SQVTM and CDR2 ANQGSEA.

V usage is TRBV18 and J usage is TRBJ1-1; no clear D. The germline V gene has CDR1 KGHSH and CDR2 LQKENI. Trimming took off 0 bases at V and 8 bases at J, with 7 bases between the two ends. CDR3 length: 12 amino acids. The CDR3 here is CASSPPGGEAFF. CDR3 nucleotide sequence: TGTGCCAGCTCACCACCGGGAGGGGAAGCTTTCTTT.

This clone was seen a few times. The chain recombines TRBV14 with TRBJ1-5; D is unresolved. The V and J ends lost 1 base and 6 bases respectively, with 7 bases between them. The germline gives CDR1 SGHDN, CDR2 FVKESK. This CDR3 region has 13 residues. CDR3 coding DNA: TGTGCCAGCAGCCAAGGAATGACTCAGCCCCAGCATTTT. Its translation: CASSQGMTQPQHF. The whole variable domain, filled in from reference TRBV14 and TRBJ1-5, reads EAGVTQFPSHSVIEKGQTVTLRCDPISGHDNLYWYRRVMGKEIKFLLHFVKESKQDESGMPNNRFLAERTGGTYSTLKVQPAELEDSGVYFCASSQGMTQPQHFGDGTRLSIL.

The V call is TRBV27, the J call TRBJ2-5; no clear D gene. CDR3 length: 11 residues. Germline V CDR1 and CDR2: MNHEY, SMNVEV (reference sequence). The germline V and J ends were trimmed by 8 bases and 5 bases, with 9 bases remaining between them. Here the CDR3 DNA reads TGTGCCAGCGGCGATCGGGAGACCCAGTACTTC. This codes for CASGDRETQYF.

The V gene is TRBV19, the J gene TRBJ1-5; D may be TRBD1 (5 bases). From germline, CDR1 is LNHDA and CDR2 SQIVND (reference sequence). V dropped 3 bases and J dropped 1 base, with 10 bases sitting between them. The CDR3 consists of 15 residues. The DNA for the CDR3 is TGTGCCAGTAGTATGGGGGTGTTGAGCAATCAGCCCCAGCATTTT. Amino acid sequence: CASSMGVLSNQPQHF.

V gene TRBV29-1 combines with J gene TRBJ2-7; 7 bases align to TRBD2. This CDR3 region has 15 residues. Germline values: CDR1 SQVTM, CDR2 ANQGSEA. J lost 0 bases, V lost 5 bases, and 10 bases had no gene match. The CDR3 region is CSVLLPGGISYEQYF. Written as DNA, the CDR3 is TGCAGCGTTTTACTTCCGGGGGGAATCTCCTACGAGCAGTACTTC.

The J gene is TRBJ2-7, the V gene TRBV7-9; 7 bases agree with TRBD2. Unmatched junction bases numbered 10, after V lost 5 bases and J lost 6 bases. Germline values: CDR1 SEHNR, CDR2 FQNEAQ (reference sequence). This CDR3 is 14 amino acids long. The CDR3 reads CASSPGMREGEQYF. CDR3 bases: TGTGCCAGCAGCCCAGGAATGAGGGAGGGCGAGCAGTACTTC.

The chain has TRBV30 and TRBJ1-2, with 7 bases lining up with TRBD1. Germline CDR1 is GTSNPN and CDR2 is SVGIG (reference sequence). The junction had 9 bases not matched to a gene; V was cut back by 4 bases and J by 4 bases. This CDR3 contains 14 residues. CDR3 nucleotides: TGTGCCTGGATGCCAGGGGGGCCCCTCTATGGCTACACCTTC. Translated, it gives CAWMPGGPLYGYTF.

In its sample, this clone was seen a few times. V and J are TRBV29-1 and TRBJ1-2; 7 bases agree with TRBD1. CDR1 and CDR2 (germline): SQVTM, ANQGSEA. The CDR3 has 11 residues. V dropped 3 bases and J dropped 9; count of bases not matched to a gene: 4. This chain's CDR3 is CSVDTGASYTF. As DNA, the CDR3 is TGCAGCGTTGATACAGGGGCGAGCTACACCTTC.

The CDR3 nucleotides read TGCAGCGTTGTAGGTCAGAGGAATGAGCAGTTCTTC. Amino acids: CSVVGQRNEQFF. This chain links TRBV29-1 with TRBJ2-1; D is ambiguous. The germline V gene has CDR1 SQVTM and CDR2 ANQGSEA. The CDR3 loop spans 12 amino acids. The V and J ends lost 4 bases and 7 bases respectively, with 11 bases between them.

The chain employs TRBV7-9 and TRBJ2-7, with 11 nucleotides matching TRBD1. The CDR3 covers 14 residues. The J segment lost 5 bases and the V segment lost 3 bases, leaving 3 bases of the junction unmatched. CDR1 and CDR2 from the germline V gene are SEHNR and FQNEAQ (reference sequence). This chain's CDR3 is CASSFGQGADEQYF. CDR3 bases: TGTGCCAGCAGCTTCGGACAGGGGGCCGACGAGCAGTACTTC. Full variable domain (missing parts from reference TRBV7-9 and TRBJ2-7): DTGVSQNPRHKITKRGQNVTFRCDPISEHNRLYWYRQTLGQGPEFLTYFQNEAQLEKSRLLSDRFSAERPKGSFSTLEIQRTEQGDSAMYLCASSFGQGADEQYFGPGTRLTVT.

V gene TRBV19 combines with J gene TRBJ1-1, with D possibly matching TRBD1 (5 bases). The CDR3 totals 12 residues. V lost 5 bases and J lost 6, with 10 bases in between. Germline V lookup: CDR1 LNHDA, CDR2 SQIVND (reference sequence). The CDR3 DNA is TGTGCCAGTAGTCGAGGGGTTCCTGAAGCTTTCTTT. Its protein product is CASSRGVPEAFF.

The sample holds a few counts of this clone. V usage is TRBV5-1 and J usage is TRBJ2-1, with D hard to call. V was clipped by 4 bases and J by 5 bases, with 22 bases between them. The germline V gene has CDR1 SGHRS and CDR2 YFSETQ. The CDR3 length is 17 residues. The CDR3, as DNA: TGCGCCAGCAGCCCTCTAATTATCGTGACCGGAGACAATGAGCAGTTCTTC. Translated: CASSPLIIVTGDNEQFF.

V gene TRBV13 combines with J gene TRBJ1-2; D call uncertain. Germline V lookup: CDR1 PRHDT, CDR2 FYEKMQ (reference sequence). V was trimmed by 4 bases and J by 7 bases, leaving 10 bases between them. The CDR3 spans 12 residues. The CDR3 loop reads CASSSGSLGYTF. The CDR3 DNA follows: TGTGCCAGCAGCTCGGGCTCCCTTGGCTACACCTTC.

This clone was seen a few times. Distinct nucleotide sequences in the sample also encode this CDR3. This chain's CDR3 is CASSLEAAYTDTQYF. Written as DNA, the CDR3 is TGCGCCAGCAGCTTGGAGGCAGCCTACACAGATACGCAGTATTTT. The chain carries TRBV5-1 and TRBJ2-3; D is undetermined. This CDR3 has 15 residues. Germline V CDR1 and CDR2: SGHRS, YFSETQ. The V and J ends lost 0 bases and 2 bases respectively, with 10 bases between them.

The gene calls are TRBV5-8 and TRBJ2-3, with 7 bases aligning to TRBD2. The germline V gene encodes CDR1 SGHTS and CDR2 YDEGEE. The CDR3 length is 15 residues. V trimming: 4 bases; J trimming: 4 bases; junction bases outside the gene matches: 9. Here the CDR3 DNA reads TGTGCCAGCAGCCGGCGGGCGGGGGAGCCAGATACGCAGTATTTT. Protein: CASSRRAGEPDTQYF.

V is TRBV5-1 and J is TRBJ1-2, with 8 bases lining up with TRBD1. Germline-derived CDR1 and CDR2 are SGHRS and YFSETQ. The CDR3 is 14 residues long. V dropped 2 bases and J dropped 2; count of bases not matched to a gene: 2. The CDR3 loop is CASSFRGRNYGYTF. The CDR3, as DNA: TGCGCCAGCAGCTTCAGGGGGCGGAACTATGGCTACACCTTC. The variable domain in full, with the rest retrieved from reference TRBV5-1 and TRBJ1-2, is KAGVTQTPRYLIKTRGQQVTLSCSPISGHRSVSWYQQTPGQGLQFLFEYFSETQRNKGNFPGRFSGRQFSNSRSEMNVSTLELGDSALYLCASSFRGRNYGYTFGSGTRLTVV.

This chain links TRBV5-1 with TRBJ2-3; D gene unclear. In germline, CDR1 is SGHRS, CDR2 YFSETQ. This CDR3 comprises 15 residues. Trimming cost V 0 bases and J 2 bases, with 10 bases left between them. In DNA form, the CDR3 reads TGCGCCAGCAGCTTGGCCAAATCGGACACAGATACGCAGTATTTT. Translating gives CASSLAKSDTDTQYF.

This clone turned up a few times. V usage is TRBV11-2 and J usage is TRBJ2-7; D unresolved. Trimming pared 3 bases from V and 5 bases from J, leaving 11 bases between. Per germline, CDR1 SGHAT and CDR2 FQNNGV. The CDR3 extends over 13 amino acids. The CDR3 is CASSFAPGDEQYF. The DNA of the CDR3 is TGTGCCAGCAGCTTTGCCCCTGGGGACGAGCAGTACTTC.

This clone was seen a handful of times. The chain couples TRBV5-6 to TRBJ1-1, with D unclear. The V end lost 7 bases, the J end lost 6 bases, and 10 bases lay between the germline ends. The germline CDR1 and CDR2 sequences are SGHDT and YYEEEE. This CDR3 contains 11 residues. CDR3 nucleotides: TGTGCCAGCGCCCTGAAGTCTGAAGCTTTCTTT. It specifies CASALKSEAFF.